This T cell receptor (beta chain) was found in a study of T-cell memory formation after mild COVID-19. Study-level findings and limits: Mostly located in CM and EM were contracting CD4+ clones, with contracting CD8+ clones located in EMRA.

This clonotype was detected only a few times. Its cognate antigen is unknown. The germline V gene encodes CDR1 MNHEY and CDR2 SVGAGI. The V gene end was trimmed by 5 bases and the J gene end by 1 base; junction bases not matched to a gene: 3. The CDR3 sequence is 15 residues long. Libraries for TCRalpha and TCRbeta carried sample barcodes and unique molecular identifiers via 5'RACE. TCRdb passed the 5' RACE reads through MiXCR, listing each CDR3 protein once. The sample lists 85,000 to 130,000 distinct CDR3 sequences, around 10% seen once, with about 40% in the top ten. Sequenced material: PBMCs or a T cell subset sorted from them (not recorded which). The chain recombines TRBV6-5 with TRBJ2-3; 10 bases line up with TRBD2. This receptor was obtained from a man aged 18 to 30 who had mild COVID-19 (a few samples of this study predate the infection). Cell type and time point are not known. Written as DNA, the CDR3 is TGTGCCAGCAGTCGTCTAGCGGGGGGCACAGATACGCAGTATTTT. The encoded protein is CASSRLAGGTDTQYF.